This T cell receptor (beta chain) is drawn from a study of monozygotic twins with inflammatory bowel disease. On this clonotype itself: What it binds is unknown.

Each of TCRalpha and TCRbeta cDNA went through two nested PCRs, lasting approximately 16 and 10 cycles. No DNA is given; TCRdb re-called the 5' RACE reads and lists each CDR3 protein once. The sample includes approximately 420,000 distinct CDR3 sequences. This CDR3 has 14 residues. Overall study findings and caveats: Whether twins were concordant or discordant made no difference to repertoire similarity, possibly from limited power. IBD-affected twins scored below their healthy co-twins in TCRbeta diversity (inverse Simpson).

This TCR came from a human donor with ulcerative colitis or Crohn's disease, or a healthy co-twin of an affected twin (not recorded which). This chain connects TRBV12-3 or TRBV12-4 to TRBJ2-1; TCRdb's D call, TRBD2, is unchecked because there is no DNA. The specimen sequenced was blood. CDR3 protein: CASRGTSGRVEQFF.